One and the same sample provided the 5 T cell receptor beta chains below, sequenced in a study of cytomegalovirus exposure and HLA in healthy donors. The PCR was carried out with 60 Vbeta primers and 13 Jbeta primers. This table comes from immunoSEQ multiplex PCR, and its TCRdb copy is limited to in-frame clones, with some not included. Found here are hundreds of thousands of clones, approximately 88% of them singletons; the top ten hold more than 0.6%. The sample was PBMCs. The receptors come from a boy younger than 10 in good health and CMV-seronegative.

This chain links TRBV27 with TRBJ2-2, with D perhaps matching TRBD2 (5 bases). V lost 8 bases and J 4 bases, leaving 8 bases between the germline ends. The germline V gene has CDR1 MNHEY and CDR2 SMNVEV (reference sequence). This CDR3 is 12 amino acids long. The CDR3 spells CASGRGTGELFF. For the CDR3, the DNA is TGTGCCAGCGGCCGGGGCACCGGGGAGCTGTTTTTT.

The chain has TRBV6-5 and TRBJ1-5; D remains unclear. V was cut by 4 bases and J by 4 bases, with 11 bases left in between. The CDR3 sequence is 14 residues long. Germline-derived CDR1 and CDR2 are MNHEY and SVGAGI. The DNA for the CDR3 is TGTGCCAGCAGTTTAGACGGAGGGAATCAGCCCCAGCATTTT. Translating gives CASSLDGGNQPQHF.

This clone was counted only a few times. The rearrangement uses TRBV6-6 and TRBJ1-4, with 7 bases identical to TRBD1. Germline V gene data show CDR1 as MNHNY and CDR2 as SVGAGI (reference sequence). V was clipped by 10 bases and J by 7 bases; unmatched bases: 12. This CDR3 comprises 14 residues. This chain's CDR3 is CATRQGVSGEKLFF. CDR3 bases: TGTGCCACGAGACAGGGCGTATCTGGTGAAAAACTGTTTTTT.

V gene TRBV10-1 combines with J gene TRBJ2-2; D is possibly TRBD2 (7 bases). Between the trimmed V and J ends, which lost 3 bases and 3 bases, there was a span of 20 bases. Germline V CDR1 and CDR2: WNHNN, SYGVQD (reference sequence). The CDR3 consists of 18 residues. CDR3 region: CASSEFSGGQGDTGELFF. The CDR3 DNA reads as TGCGCCAGCAGTGAATTCTCCGGGGGGCAGGGTGACACCGGGGAGCTGTTTTTT.

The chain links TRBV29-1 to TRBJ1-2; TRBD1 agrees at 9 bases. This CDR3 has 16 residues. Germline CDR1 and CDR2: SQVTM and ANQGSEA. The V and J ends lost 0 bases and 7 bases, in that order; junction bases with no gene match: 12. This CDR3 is CSVEEGGATGGRGYTF. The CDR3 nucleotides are TGCAGCGTTGAAGAAGGGGGGGCCACAGGGGGCCGTGGCTACACCTTC.